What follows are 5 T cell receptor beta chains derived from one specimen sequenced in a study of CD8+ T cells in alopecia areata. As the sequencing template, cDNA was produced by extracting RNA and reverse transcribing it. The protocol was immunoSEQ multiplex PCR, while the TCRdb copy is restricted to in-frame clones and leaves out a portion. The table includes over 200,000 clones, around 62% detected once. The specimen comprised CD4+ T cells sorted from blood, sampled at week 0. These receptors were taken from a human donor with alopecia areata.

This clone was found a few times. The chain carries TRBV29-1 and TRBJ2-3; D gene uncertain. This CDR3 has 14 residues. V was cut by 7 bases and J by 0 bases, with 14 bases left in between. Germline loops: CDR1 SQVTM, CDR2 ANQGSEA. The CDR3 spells CSARPTWSTDTQYF. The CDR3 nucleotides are TGCAGCGCACGACCCACCTGGAGCACAGATACGCAGTATTTT.

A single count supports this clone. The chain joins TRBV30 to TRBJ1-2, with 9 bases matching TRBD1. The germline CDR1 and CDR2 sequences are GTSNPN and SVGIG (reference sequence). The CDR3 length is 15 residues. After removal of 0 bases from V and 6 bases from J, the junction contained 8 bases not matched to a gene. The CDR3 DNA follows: TGTGCCTGGAGTGTCCCCTACAGGGGGCTCGATGGCTACACCTTC. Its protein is CAWSVPYRGLDGYTF.

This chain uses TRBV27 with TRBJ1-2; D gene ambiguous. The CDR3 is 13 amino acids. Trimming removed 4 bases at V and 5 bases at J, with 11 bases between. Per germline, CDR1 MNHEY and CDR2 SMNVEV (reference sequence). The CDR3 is CASSSDTEYGYTF. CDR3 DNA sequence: TGTGCCAGCAGTTCCGACACAGAATATGGCTACACCTTC.

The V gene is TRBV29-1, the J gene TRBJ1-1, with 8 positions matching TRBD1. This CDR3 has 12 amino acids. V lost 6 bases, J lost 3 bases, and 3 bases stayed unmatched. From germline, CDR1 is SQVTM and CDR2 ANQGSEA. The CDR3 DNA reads TGCAGCGTACGACAGGGGCACACTGAAGCTTTCTTT. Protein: CSVRQGHTEAFF. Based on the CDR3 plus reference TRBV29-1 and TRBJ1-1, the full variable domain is SAVISQKPSRDICQRGTSLTIQCQVDSQVTMMFWYRQQPGQSLTLIATANQGSEATYESGFVIDKFPISRPNLTFSTLTVSNMSPEDSSIYLCSVRQGHTEAFFGQGTRLTVV.

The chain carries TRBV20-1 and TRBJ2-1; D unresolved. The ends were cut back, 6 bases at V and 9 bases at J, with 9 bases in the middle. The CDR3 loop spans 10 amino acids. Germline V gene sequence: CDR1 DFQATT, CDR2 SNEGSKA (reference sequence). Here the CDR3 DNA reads TGCAGTGCCTTAGGCGCTGAGCAGTTCTTC. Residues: CSALGAEQFF.